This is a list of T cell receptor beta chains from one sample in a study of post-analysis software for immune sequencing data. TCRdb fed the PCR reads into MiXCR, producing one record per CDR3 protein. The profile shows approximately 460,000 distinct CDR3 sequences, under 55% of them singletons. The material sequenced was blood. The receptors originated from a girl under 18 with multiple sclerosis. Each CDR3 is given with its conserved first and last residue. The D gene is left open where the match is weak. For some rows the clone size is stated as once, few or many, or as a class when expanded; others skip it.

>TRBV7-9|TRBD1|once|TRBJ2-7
CASTLGTGPYEQYF
TGTGCCAGCACCTTGGGGACAGGACCCTACGAGCAGTACTTC
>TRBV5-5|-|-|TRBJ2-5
CASSRLDDLLRETQYF
TGTGCCAGCAGCCGGCTGGACGATTTGTTACGAGAGACCCAGTACTTC
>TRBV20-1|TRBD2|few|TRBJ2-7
CSARDFTGLAGGSYEQYF
TGCAGTGCTAGAGATTTTACCGGATTAGCGGGAGGGTCCTACGAGCAGTACTTC
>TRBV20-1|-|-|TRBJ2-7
CSAKRASREQYF
TGCAGTGCTAAGAGGGCGTCTAGGGAGCAGTACTTC
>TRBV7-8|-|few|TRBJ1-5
CASSFSPTASNQPQHF
TGTGCCAGCAGCTTTAGCCCCACGGCGAGCAATCAGCCCCAGCATTTT
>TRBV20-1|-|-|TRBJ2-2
CSAAQFRTGELFF
TGCAGTGCTGCCCAATTCCGGACCGGGGAGCTGTTTTTT
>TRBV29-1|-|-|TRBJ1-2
CSVGGGVYGYTF
TGCAGCGTGGGGGGGGGCGTATATGGCTACACCTTC
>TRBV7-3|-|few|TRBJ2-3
CASSGHTTDTQYF
TGTGCCAGCAGCGGCCACACCACAGATACGCAGTATTTT
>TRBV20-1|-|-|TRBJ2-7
CSARGGVYEQYF
TGCAGTGCCCGAGGGGGAGTCTACGAGCAGTACTTC
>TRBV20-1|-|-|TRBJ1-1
CSARTGSSHTEAFF
TGCAGTGCCAGAACAGGGTCCAGTCACACTGAAGCTTTCTTT
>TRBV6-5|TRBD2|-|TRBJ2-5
CASSYWGTSGILQETQYF
TGTGCCAGCAGTTACTGGGGGACTAGCGGGATCCTCCAAGAGACCCAGTACTTC
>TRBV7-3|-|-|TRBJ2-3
CASSNRGLSTDTQYF
TGTGCCAGCAGCAATCGCGGGTTAAGCACAGATACGCAGTATTTT
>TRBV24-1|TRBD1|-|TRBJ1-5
CATSGSDREGSRPQHF
TGTGCCACCAGTGGATCCGACAGGGAAGGAAGTAGACCCCAGCATTTT
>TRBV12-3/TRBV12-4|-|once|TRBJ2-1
CASRLSGRNEQFF
TGTGCCAGCAGGCTCTCGGGGAGGAATGAGCAGTTCTTC
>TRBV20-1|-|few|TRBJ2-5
CSVGQTQGETQYF
TGCAGTGTAGGCCAGACACAAGGGGAGACCCAGTACTTC
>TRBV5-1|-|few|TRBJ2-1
CASSSILWTNTEQFF
TGCGCCAGCAGCTCCATACTGTGGACCAATACTGAGCAGTTCTTC
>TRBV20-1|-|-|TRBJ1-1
CSARTPTGGEAFF
TGCAGTGCTAGGACCCCGACTGGGGGTGAAGCTTTCTTT
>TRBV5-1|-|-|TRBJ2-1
CASNLDLGDNEQFF
TGCGCCAGCAATCTGGACTTGGGAGACAATGAGCAGTTCTTC
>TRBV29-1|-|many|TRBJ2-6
CSVIDRSGANVLTF
TGCAGCGTGATCGACAGGTCTGGGGCCAACGTCCTGACTTTC
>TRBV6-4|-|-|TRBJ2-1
CASSDLYYTISYNEQFF
TGTGCCAGCAGTGACTTGTACTATACTATCTCCTACAATGAGCAGTTCTTC
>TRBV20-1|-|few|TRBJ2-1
CSARDPARPNEQFF
TGCAGTGCTAGAGATCCGGCGCGGCCTAATGAGCAGTTCTTC
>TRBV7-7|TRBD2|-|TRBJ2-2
CASSFRGTRDRYGELFF
TGTGCTAGCAGCTTCCGCGGGACTAGGGATCGGTACGGGGAGCTGTTTTTT